This TCR beta chain was profiled in a study of shared clonotypes between healthy human individuals. Whole-study findings and limits: Generally, estimated richness proved larger in naive subsets than it did in memory subsets.

An approximately 200 ng quantity of DNA, 30,000 to 35,000 T cell genomes, went into the sorted-subset replicate PCRs. Sequenced by immunoSEQ multiplex PCR; TCRdb stores in-frame clones only, minus some. The profile shows a few million clones, 93% of them singletons. The CDR3 covers 13 residues. Germline lookup yields CDR1 SEHNR and CDR2 FQNEAQ (reference sequence). J gave up 7 bases and V 4 bases, and 4 bases lay outside the gene matches. Points on this clone: The antigen remains undetermined.

The naive CD8 population came from CD45RO-negative cells selected for CCR7, without terminally differentiated effector memory CD45RA+ cells. Donors comprised healthy HIV-negative adults lacking recent acute infections or vaccinations. This chain uses TRBV7-9 with TRBJ1-2; 9 bases match TRBD1. This receptor was identified in a man between 18 and 29 years old in good health. Some clones in this sample may be carry-over from other donors' samples. The source material was naive CD8+ T cells from PBMCs. CDR3 sequence: CASSSGTGIGYTF. The DNA of the CDR3 is TGTGCCAGCAGCTCGGGGACAGGGATTGGCTACACCTTC.